This is a list of T cell receptor beta chains from one sample in a study of CD8+ T cells in alopecia areata. Measured with immunoSEQ multiplex PCR; TCRdb has only the in-frame clones, and not every one. The sample contains 95,000 to 100,000 clones, about 61% of which appear only once. Sample: CD8+ T cells sorted from blood, taken at roughly week 58, from a patient treated with tofacitinib. The receptors were sampled from a human donor with alopecia areata. Both conserved end residues are part of each CDR3. Rows may omit the clone size; those that give it use once, few, many or a size class.

size	V	J	CDR3
once	TRBV7-6	TRBJ1-1	CASSLRDLLWGTEAFF
NA	TRBV5-6	TRBJ2-7	CASSPGQVEQYF
NA	TRBV9	TRBJ1-2	CASSGFGQANYGYTF
NA	TRBV11-2	TRBJ1-1	CASSLSLDAFF
NA	TRBV4-2	TRBJ2-1	CASSQALVSGRSSYNEQFF
NA	TRBV6-5	TRBJ1-6	CASSYSPVNYNSPLHF
NA	TRBV28	TRBJ2-5	CASSLVGGLGQETQYF
NA	TRBV6-5	TRBJ2-2	CASSTPNTGELFF
NA	TRBV9	TRBJ2-1	CASSVSGGHNEQFF
few	TRBV6-5	TRBJ2-3	CASSYSSGGGADTQYF
NA	TRBV6-5	TRBJ1-5	CAVGGQPQHF
few	TRBV7-9	TRBJ2-7	CASSLLARDAYEQYF
NA	TRBV6-1	TRBJ2-5	CASSEDRAEETQYF
NA	TRBV9	TRBJ1-6	CASSVEGGNSPLHF
few	TRBV20-1	TRBJ1-2	CSAIVSYGYTF
NA	TRBV27	TRBJ1-6	CASSLGRCSPLHF
NA	TRBV28	TRBJ1-2	CASSLEYTPRPSLYGYTF
few	TRBV13	TRBJ2-1	CASSLGRGAGEQFF
few	TRBV5-1	TRBJ2-2	CASSLGGPRELFF
few	TRBV5-1	TRBJ2-7	CASSSGLANYEQYF
NA	TRBV7-9	TRBJ2-3	CASSPRQTDTQYF
NA	TRBV6-6	TRBJ2-1	CASSPLRNEQFF
once	TRBV27	TRBJ1-3	CASSQTAWGNTIYF
NA	TRBV7-2	TRBJ1-5	CASSANRGHQPQHF
NA	TRBV6-5	TRBJ2-1	CASSGTLTAYNEQFF
NA	TRBV27	TRBJ2-1	CASSLGRRGGYFF
NA	TRBV7-8	TRBJ2-5	CASSLGTDQETQYF
NA	TRBV2	TRBJ2-1	CASSARQYNEQFF
NA	TRBV6-5	TRBJ2-6	CAIGTGDSGANVLTF
NA	TRBV4-2	TRBJ2-3	CASSFMGTDTQYF
NA	TRBV5-1	TRBJ2-7	CASSTSAPGNEQYF
NA	TRBV18	TRBJ1-2	CASSPPTESYGYTF
NA	TRBV10-2	TRBJ1-2	CASSEEGERSNYGYTF
NA	TRBV30	TRBJ1-4	CAWSAGTGGAEKLFF